This T cell receptor beta chain was sequenced for a study of beta chain features in type 1 diabetes. Sequencing targeted expressed TCRB transcripts, as all isolated RNA had been reverse transcribed. The table came from immunoSEQ multiplex PCR; TCRdb's copy has only in-frame clones and leaves some out. This sample has over 650,000 clones, with more than 13% found just once. On this clone: The target antigen is unknown.

Study-wide results and limits: Among patients with Type 1 diabetes, TCRB CDR3s were moderately but significantly shorter in every one of the four CD4+ subsets.

Every sorted population was more than 98% pure. Sequences were obtained from naive CD4+ T cells from blood. The source is a man aged 18 to 35 with type 1 diabetes.

DNA of the CDR3: TGTGCCAGCAGCTTAGGGATAGCTAATGAAAAACTGTTTTTT. It is translated as CASSLGIANEKLFF. The chain combines TRBV7-9 with TRBJ1-4; D uncertain. Trimming took off 1 base at V and 3 bases at J, with 6 bases between the two ends. This CDR3 has 14 residues. Looked up from germline, CDR1 is SEHNR and CDR2 is FQNEAQ (reference sequence).